A single sample is the source of the 22 T cell receptor beta chains below, sequenced in a study of early T cells in non-severe SARS-CoV-2 infection. One entry per CDR3 protein, called by TCRdb with MiXCR from the 5' RACE reads. The repertoire holds about 46,000 distinct CDR3 sequences, with roughly 5.7% as singletons. Sequencing was performed on whole blood, taken at baseline. Receptors originate from an adult who was a healthcare worker with PCR-confirmed SARS-CoV-2 infection or an uninfected control (not recorded which).

This clonotype was counted many times. The gene calls are TRBV10-3 and TRBJ2-7; possibly TRBD1 for D (6 bases). Per the germline V gene, CDR1 is ENHRY and CDR2 is SYGVKD. The CDR3 covers 13 residues. V lost 8 bases and J 2 bases, leaving 13 bases between the germline ends. Here the CDR3 reads CAISRDTPYEQYF. The CDR3 DNA follows: TGTGCCATCTCTCGGGACACTCCCTACGAGCAGTACTTC.

The sample holds a few counts of this clonotype. This chain connects TRBV20-1 to TRBJ2-7; 8 bases match TRBD1. Germline trimming cut 1 base from V and 4 bases from J; bases unmatched to any gene: 3. This CDR3 spans 13 amino acids. Germline V lookup: CDR1 DFQATT, CDR2 SNEGSKA (reference sequence). CDR3 amino acids: CSARAGQGYEQYF. DNA for the CDR3: TGCAGTGCTAGAGCTGGACAGGGATACGAGCAGTACTTC.

In this sample, this clonotype turned up many times. J is TRBJ2-7 and V is TRBV5-1; 9 bases line up with TRBD1. V lost 7 bases and J lost 4; bases outside the gene matches: 12. The germline V gene encodes CDR1 SGHRS and CDR2 YFSETQ. This CDR3 is built from 15 residues. CDR3 protein: CASGRWTGASYEQYF. DNA of the CDR3: TGCGCCAGCGGGCGATGGACAGGGGCATCATACGAGCAGTACTTC.

This sequence joins TRBV9 and TRBJ2-7; TRBD2 matches 9 bases. The germline CDR1 and CDR2 sequences are SGDLS and YYNGEE. Trimming removed 0 bases from V and 8 bases from J; junction bases left unmatched: 9. This CDR3 is 15 amino acids long. The CDR3 DNA follows: TGTGCCAGCAGCGTAGAGCCGGGACTAGCTAATCAGCAGTACTTC. Encoded protein: CASSVEPGLANQQYF.

This clonotype has more than one count but fewer than ten. The J gene is TRBJ2-1, the V gene TRBV14, with TRBD2 as a possible D gene (6 bases). CDR3 size: 18 residues. The germline CDR1 and CDR2 sequences are SGHDN and FVKESK. V lost 4 bases and J 0 bases, leaving 19 bases between the germline ends. The CDR3 DNA reads TGTGCCAGCAGCCCCTACGGGAGATCGCAGAGCTCCTACAATGAGCAGTTCTTC. Translated: CASSPYGRSQSSYNEQFF.

This clonotype was seen a handful of times. The chain recombines TRBV27 with TRBJ1-6; D perhaps matches TRBD1 (5 bases). Looked up from germline, CDR1 is MNHEY and CDR2 is SMNVEV (reference sequence). CDR3 length equals 15 residues. The V gene lost 4 bases and the J gene lost 7 bases, with 14 bases spanning the gap. For the CDR3, the DNA is TGTGCCAGCAGTTCCGCCCCGTGGGGGAATTCACCCCTCCACTTT. Protein sequence: CASSSAPWGNSPLHF.

This clonotype appeared many times. The rearrangement joins TRBV19 to TRBJ2-5; TRBD2 agrees at 8 bases. This CDR3 spans 17 amino acids. V was clipped by 3 bases and J by 5 bases; unmatched bases: 14. CDR1 is LNHDA and CDR2 is SQIVND in the germline V gene (reference sequence). This chain's CDR3 is CASSIRPGREVGETQYF. CDR3 in DNA: TGTGCCAGTAGTATCCGTCCCGGGCGGGAGGTTGGTGAGACCCAGTACTTC. Combining the CDR3 with reference TRBV19 and TRBJ2-5 gives the whole variable domain DGGITQSPKYLFRKEGQNVTLSCEQNLNHDAMYWYRQDPGQGLRLIYYSQIVNDFQKGDIAEGYSVSREKKESFPLTVTSAQKNPTAFYLCASSIRPGREVGETQYFGPGTRLLVL.

A few counts support this clonotype. The chain carries TRBV4-2 and TRBJ2-2; 7 bases align to TRBD2. CDR3 length: 15 amino acids. The V gene's germline CDR1 is LGHNA and CDR2 YNFKEQ. Trimming took 0 bases from V and 6 from J; bases not matched to a gene: 4. The CDR3, as DNA: TGTGCCAGCAGCCAAGACGGACTAGTTGCCGGGGAGCTGTTTTTT. Translated: CASSQDGLVAGELFF.

The chain recombines TRBV20-1 with TRBJ2-7; tentatively, D is TRBD1 or TRBD2 (5 bases each). CDR3 length equals 14 residues. Trimming took 4 bases from V and 9 from J, leaving 22 bases between them. The germline V gene encodes CDR1 DFQATT and CDR2 SNEGSKA (reference sequence). CDR3 amino acids: CSATGTGTQSGQYF. The CDR3 DNA follows: TGCAGTGCTACCGGCACCGGGACGCAGAGTGGGCAGTACTTC.

This clonotype was seen repeatedly, ten times or more. This chain connects TRBV27 to TRBJ1-1, with 8 bases matching TRBD1. Germline values: CDR1 MNHEY, CDR2 SMNVEV (reference sequence). J was trimmed by 0 bases and V by 8 bases; bases with no gene match: 14. There are 17 residues in the CDR3. DNA for the CDR3: TGTGCCAGCGGAGTAAGGTCTACAGGGGGTGTGAACACTGAAGCTTTCTTT. Translating it yields CASGVRSTGGVNTEAFF.

This clonotype showed up many times. The chain joins TRBV7-8 to TRBJ1-1, with unresolved D. Per germline, CDR1 SGHVS and CDR2 FQNEAQ. The CDR3 runs to 15 residues. Trimming removed 1 base at V and 5 bases at J, with 14 bases between. Written as DNA, the CDR3 is TGTGCCAGCAGCTTAGAGAGAGACTTTGGGACTGAAGCTTTCTTT. This gives the protein CASSLERDFGTEAFF. Full variable domain (rest looked up from reference TRBV7-8 and TRBJ1-1): GAGVSQSPRYKVAKRGQDVALRCDPISGHVSLFWYQQALGQGPEFLTYFQNEAQLDKSGLPSDRFFAERPEGSVSTLKIQRTQQEDSAVYLCASSLERDFGTEAFFGQGTRLTVV.

This clonotype was observed a few times. The J gene is TRBJ2-1, the V gene TRBV11-3; D gene unclear. Germline assignment: CDR1 SGHNT and CDR2 YENEEA. This CDR3 comprises 12 residues. The V end was cut by 3 bases, the J end by 10 bases, with 10 bases between. DNA for the CDR3: TGTGCCAGCAGCTTCGTCGGTACAGAGCAGTTCTTC. Residues: CASSFVGTEQFF.

This clonotype was seen many times. V and J are TRBV7-9 and TRBJ2-7; TRBD1 matches at 10 bases. The V segment lost 7 bases and the J segment 7 bases; nucleotides outside the gene matches: 13. The CDR3 covers 15 residues. Germline CDR1 SEHNR, CDR2 FQNEAQ (reference sequence). The CDR3 region has the DNA TGTGCCAGCAAGCAGGCGCAGGGACAGGGGAGGGAGCAGTACTTC. The encoded protein is CASKQAQGQGREQYF.

This clonotype was seen a handful of times. The V call is TRBV9, the J call TRBJ2-2; 12 nucleotides match TRBD2. Trimming removed 3 bases from V and 6 bases from J; junction bases left unmatched: 0. The germline CDR1 and CDR2 sequences are SGDLS and YYNGEE. The CDR3 runs 14 residues. CDR3 protein: CASSGLAGAGELFF. CDR3 DNA sequence: TGTGCCAGCAGCGGACTAGCGGGAGCCGGGGAGCTGTTTTTT. The full variable domain, rest sourced from reference TRBV9 and TRBJ2-2, is DSGVTQTPKHLITATGQRVTLRCSPRSGDLSVYWYQQSLDQGLQFLIQYYNGEERAKGNILERFSAQQFPDLHSELNLSSLELGDSALYFCASSGLAGAGELFFGEGSRLTVL.

The table lists this clonotype with many counts. J is TRBJ2-4 and V is TRBV5-6; 7 bases line up with TRBD2. The CDR3 sequence is 16 residues long. J gave up 0 bases and V 0 bases, and 3 bases lay outside the gene matches. Germline lookup yields CDR1 SGHDT and CDR2 YYEEEE. The CDR3 is CASSLGSGVAKNIQYF. CDR3 DNA sequence: TGTGCCAGCAGCTTGGGAAGCGGGGTAGCCAAAAACATTCAGTACTTC.

This clonotype was counted at least ten times. The rearrangement links TRBV20-1 to TRBJ1-2; D may be TRBD1 (6 bases). CDR1 and CDR2 from the germline V gene are DFQATT and SNEGSKA (reference sequence). Trimming took off 4 bases at V and 7 bases at J, with 13 bases between the two ends. There are 12 residues in the CDR3. The chain's CDR3 is CSATRTAPGYTF. CDR3 DNA: TGCAGTGCTACCCGGACAGCTCCTGGCTACACCTTC.

Many counts were recorded for this clonotype. The chain has TRBV29-1 and TRBJ2-7; perhaps TRBD2 as D (6 bases). With 5 bases removed from V and 6 bases from J, the gap between germline ends came to 20 bases. The CDR3 loop spans 14 amino acids. Looked up from germline, CDR1 is SQVTM and CDR2 is ANQGSEA. CDR3 residues: CSVPLTGDSGEQYF. CDR3 bases: TGCAGCGTTCCGCTTACGGGGGACTCGGGCGAGCAGTACTTC.

Many counts were recorded for this clonotype. The chain uses TRBV7-9 and TRBJ1-5; no firm D call. CDR1 SEHNR and CDR2 FQNEAQ come from the germline V gene (reference sequence). The CDR3 has 13 residues. The V gene lost 5 bases and the J gene lost 0 bases, with 5 bases spanning the gap. In DNA, the CDR3 is TGTGCCAGCAGCGATTATAGCAATCAGCCCCAGCATTTT. It yields the protein CASSDYSNQPQHF. The full variable domain, completed using reference TRBV7-9 and TRBJ1-5, is DTGVSQNPRHKITKRGQNVTFRCDPISEHNRLYWYRQTLGQGPEFLTYFQNEAQLEKSRLLSDRFSAERPKGSFSTLEIQRTEQGDSAMYLCASSDYSNQPQHFGDGTRLSIL.

The gene calls are TRBV7-9 and TRBJ1-6; no firm D call. Germline V lookup: CDR1 SEHNR, CDR2 FQNEAQ (reference sequence). V lost 4 bases, J lost 3 bases, and 10 bases lay in between. This CDR3 contains 15 residues. The DNA for the CDR3 is TGTGCCAGCAGCTCGGCCGAGGACTATAATTCACCCCTCCACTTT. Residues: CASSSAEDYNSPLHF.

This clonotype came up a few times. The chain employs TRBV12-3 or TRBV12-4 and TRBJ2-7; a weak D match, TRBD1 (5 bases). This CDR3 spans 11 amino acids. With 5 bases removed from V and 3 bases from J, the gap between germline ends came to 5 bases. The CDR3 nucleotides read TGTGCCAGCAGTAGGGGCTACGAGCAGTACTTC. As protein: CASSRGYEQYF.

This clonotype was seen many times. The CDR3 DNA reads as TGTGCCAGCAGTCCGACAGGGGGCTATGGCTACACCTTC. This codes for CASSPTGGYGYTF. The chain links TRBV28 to TRBJ1-2; 9 bases map to TRBD1. Germline values: CDR1 MDHEN, CDR2 SYDVKM. J was trimmed by 4 bases and V by 5 bases; bases with no gene match: 2. The CDR3 extends over 13 amino acids.

In the case of this clonotype: Being one base from a much bigger clone, this may be a read error. The conserved final phenylalanine or tryptophan is absent from the CDR3, which likely points to a read error. The rearrangement links TRBV20-1 to TRBJ1-1, with D possibly TRBD1 on 6 matching bases. This CDR3 is built from 14 residues. Germline V lookup: CDR1 DFQATT, CDR2 SNEGSKA (reference sequence). The ends were cut back, 6 bases at V and 8 bases at J, with 22 bases in the middle. The CDR3 DNA reads as TGCAGTGCCCCGGCCGGGACAAGCGACTCGGAAGCTTTCTCT. It codes for CSAPAGTSDSEAFS.